The next 30 T cell receptor beta chains were all read from a single sample in a study of blood T cell repertoires in COVID-19 (TCRdb year 2020). Receptor amplification or capture employed the immunoSEQ multiplex PCR assay. Not all clones reach the TCRdb copy of this immuneACCESS table, which keeps in-frame sequences only. Checked studies attribute under half of the gap to unresolved V genes and leave the rest unexplained. Recorded for this sample are approximately 280,000 clones; around 85% of them occurred a single time. The top ten constitute roughly 5% of the sample. The sequenced material came from peripheral blood. The receptor set was obtained from a man over 45 with active or convalescent COVID-19.

V and J are TRBV13 and TRBJ2-1, with 16 positions matching TRBD2. This CDR3 is built from 17 residues. Unmatched junction bases numbered 7, after V lost 4 bases and J lost 7 bases. Per germline, CDR1 PRHDT and CDR2 FYEKMQ (reference sequence). CDR3 amino acids: CASSSSGLAGGLNEQFF. The CDR3 bases are TGTGCCAGCAGCTCCTCGGGACTAGCGGGAGGGCTGAATGAGCAGTTCTTC.

The chain is built from TRBV5-5 and TRBJ1-6; the D gene is possibly TRBD1 (6 bases). The V gene lost 4 bases and the J gene lost 9 bases, with 20 bases spanning the gap. Germline CDR1 and CDR2: SGHKS and YYEKEE (reference sequence). CDR3 size: 16 residues. The CDR3 DNA reads TGTGCCAGCAGCATCAATAATCAGGGGTTCGGTTCACCCCTCCACTTT. The encoded protein is CASSINNQGFGSPLHF.

This clone came up a few times. V gene TRBV9 combines with J gene TRBJ1-2; D perhaps matches TRBD1 (6 bases). Germline V CDR1 and CDR2: SGDLS, YYNGEE. There are 14 residues in the CDR3. The V end lost 2 bases, the J end lost 6 bases, and 14 bases lay between the germline ends. CDR3 residues: CASSVPDSPNGYTF. The CDR3 DNA reads TGTGCCAGCAGCGTCCCGGACAGCCCTAATGGCTACACCTTC. Variable domain in full (rest from reference TRBV9 and TRBJ1-2): DSGVTQTPKHLITATGQRVTLRCSPRSGDLSVYWYQQSLDQGLQFLIQYYNGEERAKGNILERFSAQQFPDLHSELNLSSLELGDSALYFCASSVPDSPNGYTFGSGTRLTVV.

The V and J genes are TRBV7-2 and TRBJ2-4; 7 bases align to TRBD2. The ends lost 4 bases at V and 7 bases at J; junction bases unmatched: 7. This CDR3 comprises 14 residues. Germline assignment: CDR1 SGHTA and CDR2 FQGNSA. The CDR3 is CASSSRQRGNIQYF. The CDR3 nucleotides read TGTGCCAGCAGCTCCAGACAGCGGGGCAACATTCAGTACTTC. Complete variable domain (other parts from reference TRBV7-2 and TRBJ2-4): GAGVSQSPSNKVTEKGKDVELRCDPISGHTALYWYRQSLGQGLEFLIYFQGNSAPDKSGLPSDRFSAERTGGSVSTLTIQRTQQEDSAVYLCASSSRQRGNIQYFGAGTRLSVL.

The chain has TRBV5-5 and TRBJ1-6; no firm D call. CDR3 length equals 13 residues. Trimming shortened V by 4 bases and J by 8 bases, and 10 bases separated the two germline ends. Looked up from germline, CDR1 is SGHKS and CDR2 is YYEKEE (reference sequence). CDR3 sequence: CASSRMGDSPLHF. In DNA, the CDR3 is TGTGCCAGCAGCCGGATGGGAGATTCACCCCTCCACTTT.

For this clone: This could be a read error, since a much larger clone is one nucleotide away. The CDR3 end shows no conserved phenylalanine or tryptophan, and so a read error is likely. The chain couples TRBV19 to TRBJ1-2; D gene unclear. The CDR3 has 16 residues. V shed 1 base and J shed 0 bases, with 12 bases lying between them. Germline V lookup: CDR1 LNHDA, CDR2 SQIVND (reference sequence). The CDR3 DNA sequence: TGTGCCAGTAGTATAGGAGGGATGCTAGCTAACTATGGCTACACCCTC. It specifies CASSIGGMLANYGYTL.

The chain recombines TRBV19 with TRBJ1-2, with D unresolved. Germline assignment: CDR1 LNHDA and CDR2 SQIVND (reference sequence). The CDR3 runs to 13 residues. The germline V and J ends were trimmed by 5 bases and 2 bases, with 9 bases remaining between them. CDR3 coding DNA: TGTGCCAGTAGTCCTCGGGTGAACTATGGCTACACCTTC. Its translation: CASSPRVNYGYTF.

This chain uses TRBV4-2 with TRBJ2-3, with 8 bases lining up with TRBD1. The germline gives CDR1 LGHNA, CDR2 YNFKEQ. Unmatched junction bases numbered 6, after V lost 0 bases and J lost 4 bases. The CDR3 covers 16 residues. CDR3 in DNA: TGTGCCAGCAGCCAAGATTCCCCGACAGGGGCAGATACGCAGTATTTT. It is translated as CASSQDSPTGADTQYF.

A single count supports this clone. This sequence joins TRBV10-3 and TRBJ2-1, with a possible D match to TRBD2 (6 bases). The CDR3 has 15 amino acids. The germline V and J ends were trimmed by 5 bases and 9 bases, with 20 bases remaining between them. In germline, CDR1 is ENHRY, CDR2 SYGVKD. CDR3 sequence: CAISMGRGASGEQFF. CDR3 coding DNA: TGTGCCATCAGTATGGGGCGGGGCGCCTCGGGTGAGCAGTTCTTC.

For this clone: Sequence at one end of the junction differs from germline and may be a read error. The chain combines TRBV19 with TRBJ1-5; D uncertain. The CDR3 covers 9 residues. Germline loops: CDR1 LNHDA, CDR2 SQIVND (reference sequence). The CDR3: CASIQPQHF. CDR3 nucleotide sequence: TGTGCCAGCATTCAGCCCCAGCATTTT.

To note about this clone: The limits of the CDR3 on the DNA are not certain, so only TCRdb's listed CDR3 is given. The CDR3: CASSTSGTEAFF. The chain employs TRBV2 and TRBJ1-1. The CDR3 spans 12 amino acids, including both terminal residues. Germline assignment: CDR1 SNHLY and CDR2 FYNNEI.

The V call is TRBV10-3, the J call TRBJ2-3, with 8 positions matching TRBD2. The CDR3 consists of 15 residues. J gave up 1 base and V 4 bases, and 4 bases lay outside the gene matches. CDR1 is ENHRY, CDR2 SYGVKD, per germline. DNA for the CDR3: TGTGCCATCAGTGCAGCGGGAGACGGCACAGATACGCAGTATTTT. Protein: CAISAAGDGTDTQYF.

In this sample, this clone turned up once. This chain uses TRBV15 with TRBJ1-1, with no clear D. V lost 1 base, J lost 0 bases, and 9 bases lay in between. Per germline, CDR1 LNHNV and CDR2 YYDKDF (reference sequence). This CDR3 contains 15 residues. The CDR3 loop is CATSRGGGMNTEAFF. The CDR3 bases are TGTGCCACCAGCAGAGGAGGCGGGATGAACACTGAAGCTTTCTTT.

This rearrangement joins TRBV19 to TRBJ1-5, with 9 bases fitting TRBD1. This CDR3 spans 16 amino acids. Per germline, CDR1 LNHDA and CDR2 SQIVND (reference sequence). Trimming cost V 6 bases and J 7 bases; bases outside gene matches: 13. The CDR3 loop is CASRVRGTGNVQPQHF. The CDR3 DNA reads as TGTGCCAGTAGAGTCAGAGGGACAGGGAACGTGCAGCCCCAGCATTTT.

This chain connects TRBV30 to TRBJ2-7; 10 positions agree with TRBD2. The CDR3 extends over 14 amino acids. Germline loops: CDR1 GTSNPN, CDR2 SVGIG (reference sequence). The V gene end was trimmed by 1 base and the J gene end by 3 bases; junction bases not matched to a gene: 3. The CDR3, as DNA: TGTGCCTGGAGTGCCCCTAGCGGGGGCTACGAGCAGTACTTC. It translates to CAWSAPSGGYEQYF.

V gene TRBV28 combines with J gene TRBJ2-7; a weak D match, TRBD1 (7 bases). V was cut by 10 bases and J by 7 bases, with 20 bases left in between. This CDR3 has 13 residues. From germline, CDR1 is MDHEN and CDR2 SYDVKM. CDR3 sequence: CAILRQGRGEQYF. The CDR3 nucleotides read TGTGCCATCCTTAGACAGGGACGGGGGGAGCAGTACTTC.

The J gene is TRBJ2-1, the V gene TRBV3-1 (or the pseudogene TRBV3-2); 11 nucleotides agree with TRBD2. Per the germline V gene, CDR1 is LGHDT and CDR2 is YNNKEL (reference sequence). This CDR3 contains 18 residues. Unmatched junction bases numbered 18, after V lost 1 base and J lost 13 bases. The CDR3 DNA sequence: TGTGCCAGCAGCCAAGTCTTTGCCCCTGGGACTAGCGGAAATTCCCAGTTCTTC. The encoded protein is CASSQVFAPGTSGNSQFF.

V gene TRBV7-2 combines with J gene TRBJ1-5; D is unresolved. This CDR3 comprises 13 residues. Trimming cost V 4 bases and J 11 bases, with 15 bases left between them. CDR1 and CDR2 from the germline V gene are SGHTA and FQGNSA. Here the CDR3 reads CASSYTDWRSQHF. The CDR3, as DNA: TGTGCCAGCAGCTATACCGACTGGAGGTCCCAGCATTTT.

This sequence joins TRBV2 and TRBJ1-5, with TRBD1 matching 7 bases. J was trimmed by 6 bases and V by 6 bases; bases with no gene match: 11. CDR3 length equals 15 residues. Looked up from germline, CDR1 is SNHLY and CDR2 is FYNNEI. This CDR3 reads CASRPGTESGQPQHF. CDR3 coding DNA: TGTGCCAGCAGACCCGGGACAGAGTCGGGTCAGCCCCAGCATTTT. The variable domain in full, with the rest retrieved from reference TRBV2 and TRBJ1-5, is EPEVTQTPSHQVTQMGQEVILRCVPISNHLYFYWYRQILGQKVEFLVSFYNNEISEKSEIFDDQFSVERPDGSNFTLKIRSTKLEDSAMYFCASRPGTESGQPQHFGDGTRLSIL.

The chain has TRBV4-2 and TRBJ2-1; 7 nucleotides agree with TRBD2. Losses at the gene ends were 3 bases for V and 5 bases for J; bases not matched to a gene: 4. The CDR3 contains 14 residues. The germline CDR1 and CDR2 sequences are LGHNA and YNFKEQ. CDR3 region: CASSQASGNNEQFF. In DNA form, the CDR3 reads TGTGCCAGCAGCCAGGCTAGCGGTAACAATGAGCAGTTCTTC.

The genes are TRBV9 and TRBJ2-5; TRBD2 agrees at 9 bases. The CDR3 is made up of 16 amino acids. Unmatched junction bases numbered 8, after V lost 3 bases and J lost 2 bases. CDR1 SGDLS and CDR2 YYNGEE come from the germline V gene. DNA of the CDR3: TGTGCCAGCAGCGGTCCGGCGGGAGGGCCACAAGAGACCCAGTACTTC. Its protein product is CASSGPAGGPQETQYF.

This rearrangement joins TRBV27 to TRBJ1-1; TRBD1 is a possible D gene (5 bases). With 8 bases removed from V and 1 base from J, the gap between germline ends came to 26 bases. CDR3 length: 18 amino acids. Germline loops: CDR1 MNHEY, CDR2 SMNVEV (reference sequence). CDR3 loop: CASSLFGGGSGGNTEAFF. The CDR3 DNA follows: TGTGCCAGCTCCCTATTTGGTGGGGGGAGTGGTGGGAACACTGAAGCTTTCTTT.

The V call is TRBV7-8, the J call TRBJ1-3, with 7 nucleotides matching TRBD1. Germline V gives CDR1 SGHVS, CDR2 FQNEAQ. After removal of 6 bases from V and 0 bases from J, the junction contained 11 bases not matched to a gene. This CDR3 has 17 residues. This CDR3 reads CASSQPGQLSSGNTIYF. The CDR3 DNA follows: TGTGCCAGCAGTCAGCCGGGACAGCTGAGCTCTGGAAACACCATATATTTT.

The chain is built from TRBV15 and TRBJ1-1; TRBD1 might be the D (5 bases). Trimming cost V 0 bases and J 3 bases, with 8 bases left between them. The CDR3 length is 14 residues. Germline V gene sequence: CDR1 LNHNV, CDR2 YYDKDF (reference sequence). This CDR3 reads CATSRDLTDTEAFF. In DNA form, the CDR3 reads TGTGCCACCAGCAGAGATTTGACAGACACTGAAGCTTTCTTT.

This sequence joins TRBV5-6 and TRBJ1-5; D may be TRBD1 (6 bases). This CDR3 has 13 amino acids. Germline CDR1 is SGHDT and CDR2 is YYEEEE. Deletions cut 3 bases from V and 7 bases from J, with 11 bases between. The CDR3 DNA reads TGTGCCAGCAGCTCAGGGGTAGGGCAGCCCCAGCATTTT. Residues: CASSSGVGQPQHF.

The chain employs TRBV30 and TRBJ1-4; D possibly corresponds to TRBD1 (5 bases). Per the germline V gene, CDR1 is GTSNPN and CDR2 is SVGIG (reference sequence). This CDR3 spans 17 amino acids. Trimming stripped 0 bases from V and 3 bases from J, with 17 bases between. This chain's CDR3 is CAWSVGVGGVANEKLFF. The CDR3 DNA sequence: TGTGCCTGGAGTGTAGGAGTCGGAGGGGTTGCTAATGAAAAACTGTTTTTT.

The chain has TRBV28 and TRBJ2-7, with 9 bases lining up with TRBD1. With 4 bases clipped from V and 4 bases from J, the junction kept 20 bases outside the gene matches. The length of the CDR3 is 19 residues. Germline lookup yields CDR1 MDHEN and CDR2 SYDVKM. The CDR3 DNA sequence: TGTGCCAGCAGTTCTCTGAGACGCTCCGGGACAGGGTTTACGTACGAGCAGTACTTC. Protein product: CASSSLRRSGTGFTYEQYF.

The V gene is TRBV9, the J gene TRBJ2-2; 7 bases map to TRBD2. Per the germline V gene, CDR1 is SGDLS and CDR2 is YYNGEE. V was pared by 4 bases and J by 7 bases, with 7 bases of the junction left unmatched. CDR3 size: 14 residues. CDR3 amino acids: CASSPRTRGGELFF. CDR3 DNA sequence: TGTGCCAGCAGCCCTCGGACTAGGGGCGGGGAGCTGTTTTTT. The full variable domain, with the rest looked up from reference TRBV9 and TRBJ2-2, is DSGVTQTPKHLITATGQRVTLRCSPRSGDLSVYWYQQSLDQGLQFLIQYYNGEERAKGNILERFSAQQFPDLHSELNLSSLELGDSALYFCASSPRTRGGELFFGEGSRLTVL.

The CDR3 is CASSPREGVYNEQFF. CDR3 nucleotides: TGTGCCAGCAGCCCACGGGAGGGGGTGTACAATGAGCAGTTCTTC. This rearrangement joins TRBV6-5 to TRBJ2-1, with 8 bases lining up with TRBD2. V dropped 6 bases and J dropped 4; count of bases not matched to a gene: 8. Per the germline V gene, CDR1 is MNHEY and CDR2 is SVGAGI. The CDR3 spans 15 residues.

The rearrangement links TRBV4-2 to TRBJ2-7; 8 bases agree with TRBD1. Germline CDR1 is LGHNA and CDR2 is YNFKEQ. The CDR3 extends over 16 amino acids. Germline trimming cut 3 bases from V and 0 bases from J; bases unmatched to any gene: 7. This CDR3 is CASSHAGTGISYEQYF. CDR3 nucleotide sequence: TGTGCCAGCAGCCATGCCGGGACAGGCATCTCCTACGAGCAGTACTTC.